These 19 T cell receptor beta chains were all obtained from the same sample, sequenced in a study of long-term antiretroviral therapy in people with HIV. With survey level as its setting, the immunoSEQ assay was v3.0. Some clones are missing from TCRdb's copy, which holds only in-frame ones; the method was immunoSEQ multiplex PCR. The profile shows about 42,000 clones, roughly 86% of them singletons. The sequencing used unsorted PBMCs, collected 0.1 years before starting antiretroviral therapy. The origin of the receptors is a woman in her forties or fifties with HIV.

The genes are TRBV5-1 and TRBJ1-3; no definite D call. The V end lost 0 bases, the J end lost 2 bases, and 6 bases lay between the germline ends. The length of the CDR3 is 14 residues. Per the germline V gene, CDR1 is SGHRS and CDR2 is YFSETQ. The CDR3 coding sequence is TGCGCCAGCAGCTTGGGGACGGCTGGAAACACCATATATTTT. It translates to CASSLGTAGNTIYF.

The J gene is TRBJ2-7, the V gene TRBV19; perhaps D is TRBD1 or TRBD2 (5 bases each). Germline V gene sequence: CDR1 LNHDA, CDR2 SQIVND (reference sequence). The V end lost 5 bases, the J end lost 7 bases, and 18 bases lay between the germline ends. CDR3 size: 14 residues. The DNA of the CDR3 is TGTGCCAGTAGTGCCGGGACGCTTCGTGAGGAGCAGTACTTC. This codes for CASSAGTLREEQYF.

J is TRBJ2-4 and V is TRBV7-9; TRBD2 matches at 10 bases. There are 16 residues in the CDR3. With V trimmed by 5 bases and J by 3 bases, 7 bases remained unmatched. Germline CDR1 reads SEHNR; CDR2 reads FQNEAQ (reference sequence). CDR3 in amino acids: CASSPRSGGIKNIQYF. As DNA, the CDR3 is TGTGCCAGCAGCCCGCGTAGCGGGGGGATCAAAAACATTCAGTACTTC.

The chain employs TRBV4-1 and TRBJ1-1, with D possibly TRBD1 on 6 matching bases. This CDR3 comprises 18 residues. Germline V gene sequence: CDR1 MGHRA, CDR2 YSYEKL. With 2 bases removed from V and 3 bases from J, the gap between germline ends came to 22 bases. The chain's CDR3 is CASSQYLGGETPYTEAFF. The DNA of the CDR3 is TGCGCCAGCAGCCAATACCTAGGGGGGGAGACGCCGTACACTGAAGCTTTCTTT.

The chain carries TRBV30 and TRBJ2-5; D possibly corresponds to TRBD1 (5 bases). CDR3 size: 13 residues. In germline, CDR1 is GTSNPN, CDR2 SVGIG (reference sequence). Trimming stripped 5 bases from V and 5 bases from J, with 15 bases between. Written as DNA, the CDR3 is TGTGCCTGGTGGGATTCAGGGTCCGAGACCCAGTACTTC. Its translation: CAWWDSGSETQYF.

The V and J genes are TRBV5-6 and TRBJ2-7; D possibly matches TRBD1 or TRBD2 (5 bases each). CDR3 size: 18 residues. Germline V gene lookup returns CDR1 SGHDT and CDR2 YYEEEE. V was shortened by 0 bases and J by 5 bases, with 24 bases between the two germline ends. CDR3 sequence reads: CASSLVAATGTRWDEQYF. CDR3 DNA: TGTGCCAGCAGCTTGGTAGCTGCGACCGGGACGAGGTGGGACGAGCAGTACTTC.

This chain uses TRBV7-3 with TRBJ2-3; 7 bases are a match to TRBD1. CDR1 is SGHTA and CDR2 is FQGTGA in the germline V gene. The CDR3 runs 15 residues. V was pared by 4 bases and J by 3 bases, with 7 bases of the junction left unmatched. The CDR3 nucleotides are TGTGCCAGCAGCTCTTCGGACAGGAGAACAGATACGCAGTATTTT. Amino acid sequence: CASSSSDRRTDTQYF.

This sequence joins TRBV6-6 and TRBJ1-4; unclear D gene. The germline V and J ends were trimmed by 7 bases and 15 bases, with 24 bases remaining between them. Germline V lookup: CDR1 MNHNY, CDR2 SVGAGI (reference sequence). The CDR3 runs 14 residues. This chain's CDR3 is CASKGALRKDLVFF. The DNA of the CDR3 is TGTGCCAGCAAGGGCGCCCTGAGGAAAGATTTAGTGTTTTTT.

The CDR3 bases are TGTGCCAGCAGCAAAAGGGCGTACAGGGTGAATTCACCCCTCCACTTT. This codes for CASSKRAYRVNSPLHF. The gene calls are TRBV21-1 and TRBJ1-6; the DNA was not used to check the table's D call, TRBD1. TRBV21-1 is a listed pseudogene. This CDR3 is 16 amino acids long.

CDR3 nucleotides: TGTGCCAGCAGCTTACGGGCTAGCGGGGGGGCCACCGGGGAGCTGTTTTTT. Amino acids: CASSLRASGGATGELFF. V usage is TRBV7-3 and J usage is TRBJ2-2, with 12 bases lining up with TRBD2. Trimming took 2 bases from V and 4 from J; bases not matched to a gene: 5. This CDR3 contains 17 residues. In germline, CDR1 is SGHTA, CDR2 FQGTGA.

The chain links TRBV25-1 to TRBJ1-6, with D uncertain. Trimming left V 7 bases short and J 7 bases short, with 8 bases between. CDR3 length equals 12 residues. Per the germline V gene, CDR1 is MGHDK and CDR2 is SYGVNS. The CDR3 is CASTMGNSPLHF. The CDR3 bases are TGTGCCAGCACGATGGGGAATTCACCCCTCCACTTT.

The V and J genes are TRBV4-2 and TRBJ2-7; TRBD1 agrees at 10 bases. Germline V gene data show CDR1 as LGHNA and CDR2 as YNFKEQ. Trimming cost V 0 bases and J 2 bases; bases outside gene matches: 7. The CDR3 is 17 amino acids. CDR3 in amino acids: CASSQDSSGTGAYEQYF. CDR3 in DNA: TGTGCCAGCAGCCAAGATAGCTCCGGGACAGGGGCCTACGAGCAGTACTTC.

The chain recombines TRBV19 with TRBJ2-7, with a weak D call TRBD1 (7 bases). The CDR3 covers 14 residues. V lost 1 base, J lost 4 bases, and 11 bases lay in between. The germline gives CDR1 LNHDA, CDR2 SQIVND (reference sequence). The CDR3 sequence is CASSIGQGGYEQYF. CDR3 nucleotide sequence: TGTGCCAGTAGTATAGGACAGGGAGGATACGAGCAGTACTTC.

The J gene is TRBJ2-3, the V gene TRBV29-1; D gene ambiguous. The germline CDR1 and CDR2 sequences are SQVTM and ANQGSEA. Trimming stripped 4 bases from V and 2 bases from J, with 10 bases between. The CDR3 consists of 13 residues. The CDR3 loop is CSVASFSTDTQYF. CDR3 nucleotides: TGCAGCGTTGCGAGTTTTTCCACAGATACGCAGTATTTT.

J is TRBJ1-6 and V is TRBV2; 7 positions agree with TRBD1. This CDR3 contains 15 residues. With V trimmed by 6 bases and J by 7 bases, 9 bases remained unmatched. CDR1 is SNHLY, CDR2 FYNNEI, per germline. Here the CDR3 reads CASRDVGTANSPLHF. Here the CDR3 DNA reads TGTGCCAGCAGGGATGTAGGGACAGCAAATTCACCCCTCCACTTT.

This chain connects TRBV10-2 to TRBJ2-2; the D gene could be TRBD1 or TRBD2 (5 bases each). Germline V gives CDR1 WSHSY, CDR2 SAAADI. The CDR3 is 15 amino acids. V shed 7 bases and J shed 3 bases, with 15 bases lying between them. CDR3 residues: CASTPPGPDTGELFF. CDR3 in DNA: TGCGCCAGCACCCCCCCGGGACCCGACACCGGGGAGCTGTTTTTT.

The chain employs TRBV5-5 and TRBJ2-6; D gene uncertain. Trimming removed 2 bases from V and 1 base from J, with 7 bases in between. From germline, CDR1 is SGHKS and CDR2 YYEKEE (reference sequence). The CDR3 length is 15 residues. Here the CDR3 reads CASSLSISGANVLTF. The CDR3, as DNA: TGTGCCAGCAGCTTATCGATTTCTGGGGCCAACGTCCTGACTTTC.

With respect to this clone: A read error may produce the germline difference seen at one junction end. This specimen includes other DNA sequences encoding the same CDR3. This rearrangement joins TRBV2 to TRBJ1-6, with TRBD1 identical over 11 bases. CDR3 length: 14 residues. CDR1 SNHLY and CDR2 FYNNEI come from the germline V gene. CDR3 amino acids: CASSGGQGEAPLHF. CDR3 in DNA: TGCGCCAGCAGTGGGGGACAGGGGGAGGCTCCCCTCCACTTT. Filled out from reference TRBV2 and TRBJ1-6, the complete variable domain reads EPEVTQTPSHQVTQMGQEVILRCVPISNHLYFYWYRQILGQKVEFLVSFYNNEISEKSEIFDDQFSVERPDGSNFTLKIRSTKLEDSAMYFCASSGGQGEAPLHFGNGTRLTVT.

The chain uses TRBV6-4 and TRBJ2-7; perhaps D is TRBD1 or TRBD2 (6 bases each). CDR3 size: 14 residues. Looked up from germline, CDR1 is MRHNA and CDR2 is SNTAGT. The V end was cut by 8 bases, the J end by 2 bases, with 16 bases between. In nucleotides, the CDR3 is TGTGCCAGCGCGATACAGGAGGGGGCCTACGAGCAGTACTTC. Translated, it gives CASAIQEGAYEQYF.